The 15 T cell receptor beta chains reported below all come from one sample, sequenced in a study of graft-versus-host responses after intestinal transplantation. Produced via immunoSEQ multiplex PCR; TCRdb's table is partial and in-frame only. The data show tens of thousands of clones, 84% seen once. The antigens these receptors bind are not known. This specimen consisted of unstimulated CD4+ T cells sorted from spleen or lymph node cells, obtained before transplant. The receptor set was obtained from a human donor who was the organ donor for an intestinal transplant.

The V call is TRBV6-1, the J call TRBJ1-3, with 7 bases that match TRBD1. Germline assignment: CDR1 MNHNS and CDR2 SASEGT. The CDR3 totals 16 residues. The junction had 6 bases not matched to a gene; V was cut back by 4 bases and J by 0 bases. CDR3 amino acids: CASSVQGSLSGNTIYF. As DNA, the CDR3 is TGTGCCAGCAGTGTACAGGGGAGTCTCTCTGGAAACACCATATATTTT.

The chain recombines TRBV28 with TRBJ2-7, with 10 bases aligning to TRBD2. Germline CDR1 is MDHEN and CDR2 is SYDVKM. Losses at the gene ends were 3 bases for V and 1 base for J; bases not matched to a gene: 3. This CDR3 has 15 residues. The CDR3 DNA is TGTGCCAGCAGTTTTAGCGGGGGGATGTCCTACGAGCAGTACGTC. It specifies CASSFSGGMSYEQYV.

The rearrangement joins TRBV6-5 to TRBJ2-5; no clear D gene. V lost 5 bases and J lost 5, with 6 bases in between. CDR3 length: 11 amino acids. CDR1 is MNHEY and CDR2 is SVGAGI in the germline V gene. This CDR3 is CASSQQETQYF. DNA of the CDR3: TGTGCCAGCAGTCAACAGGAGACCCAGTACTTC.

This chain uses TRBV7-2 with TRBJ1-2; D gene unclear. Trimming removed 4 bases at V and 8 bases at J, with 11 bases between. Germline CDR1 SGHTA, CDR2 FQGNSA. There are 12 residues in the CDR3. Here the CDR3 reads CASSWQRYGYTF. CDR3 sequence (DNA): TGTGCCAGCAGCTGGCAGAGGTACGGCTACACCTTC.

This clone appeared many times. The chain recombines TRBV2 with TRBJ1-2; D is unclear. Looked up from germline, CDR1 is SNHLY and CDR2 is FYNNEI. V gave up 2 bases and J gave up 1 base, with 8 bases separating them. The CDR3 runs 14 residues. The CDR3 DNA follows: TGTGCCAGCAGTGAACCCCCCTATAACTATGGCTACACCTTC. Protein product: CASSEPPYNYGYTF.

The chain links TRBV9 to TRBJ2-1; D is uncertain. V was pared by 3 bases and J by 4 bases, with 11 bases between. This CDR3 contains 14 residues. The V gene's germline CDR1 is SGDLS and CDR2 YYNGEE. Here the CDR3 DNA reads TGTGCCAGCAGCGCGTTTAGCTCTTACAATGAGCAGTTCTTC. It is translated as CASSAFSSYNEQFF.

The rearrangement joins TRBV10-3 to TRBJ2-6; TRBD2 matches at 11 bases. J gave up 3 bases and V 5 bases, and 15 bases lay outside the gene matches. Germline lookup yields CDR1 ENHRY and CDR2 SYGVKD. The CDR3 contains 20 residues. The CDR3 nucleotides are TGTGCCATCAGTCCACTAGCGGGGGCCCCCAATCGGCGTGGGGCCAACGTCCTGACTTTC. As protein: CAISPLAGAPNRRGANVLTF.

The chain has TRBV5-1 and TRBJ2-3; TRBD2 matches 13 bases. V shed 1 base, J shed 4 bases, and the junction held 9 bases outside the gene matches. The CDR3 spans 18 residues. Germline CDR1 SGHRS, CDR2 YFSETQ. CDR3 loop: CASSLPTTSGGGSDTQYF. CDR3 sequence (DNA): TGCGCCAGCAGCTTGCCTACAACTAGCGGGGGGGGGTCAGATACGCAGTATTTT.

The chain recombines TRBV4-3 with TRBJ2-1, with TRBD2 matching over 12 bases. The CDR3 totals 14 residues. Per the germline V gene, CDR1 is LGHNA and CDR2 is YSLEER. J was trimmed by 9 bases and V by 6 bases; bases with no gene match: 6. The CDR3 loop reads CASRPSGGAGEQFF. The DNA of the CDR3 is TGCGCCAGCAGGCCTAGCGGGGGGGCCGGTGAGCAGTTCTTC.

The chain links TRBV4-1 to TRBJ1-2; 12 positions agree with TRBD1. Germline CDR1 MGHRA, CDR2 YSYEKL. The CDR3 has 14 amino acids. J lost 2 bases, V lost 8 bases, and 3 bases had no gene match. The CDR3 loop is CASWGQGANYGYTF. The CDR3 bases are TGCGCCAGCTGGGGACAGGGGGCGAACTATGGCTACACCTTC.

Note on this clone: Other DNA sequences from this sample encode an identical CDR3 as well. The V gene is TRBV30, the J gene TRBJ1-5, with 10 bases that match TRBD1. Germline-derived CDR1 and CDR2 are GTSNPN and SVGIG (reference sequence). The CDR3 contains 13 residues. J was trimmed by 4 bases and V by 5 bases; bases with no gene match: 2. CDR3 residues: CAWSGQGNQPQHF. DNA for the CDR3: TGTGCCTGGTCGGGACAGGGGAATCAGCCCCAGCATTTT.

The table lists this clone with a few counts. The chain carries TRBV5-1 and TRBJ2-5, with TRBD2 matching 9 bases. CDR3 length: 15 amino acids. J lost 5 bases, V lost 6 bases, and 11 bases had no gene match. The germline CDR1 and CDR2 sequences are SGHRS and YFSETQ. CDR3 nucleotides: TGCGCCAGCAACAGCGGGGGGACTCCTTTGGAGACCCAGTACTTC. This gives the protein CASNSGGTPLETQYF.

As concerns this clone: This same CDR3 is encoded by further DNA sequences in the sample. This chain uses TRBV29-1 with TRBJ1-1; D is unclear. CDR1 SQVTM and CDR2 ANQGSEA come from the germline V gene. V gave up 5 bases and J gave up 1 base, with 5 bases separating them. This CDR3 is 11 amino acids long. The DNA for the CDR3 is TGCAGCGTTCCAGGGAACACTGAAGCTTTCTTT. It is translated as CSVPGNTEAFF.

The V gene is TRBV7-3, the J gene TRBJ2-3, with D possibly being TRBD2 (6 bases). Germline CDR1 SGHTA, CDR2 FQGTGA. With 6 bases removed from V and 1 base from J, the gap between germline ends came to 11 bases. The CDR3 runs 14 residues. The CDR3 reads CASRDSSGTDTQYF. The CDR3 DNA is TGTGCCAGCAGGGACTCTAGCGGCACAGATACGCAGTATTTT. Full variable domain (missing parts from reference TRBV7-3 and TRBJ2-3): GAGVSQTPSNKVTEKGKYVELRCDPISGHTALYWYRQSLGQGPEFLIYFQGTGAADDSGLPNDRFFAVRPEGSVSTLKIQRTERGDSAVYLCASRDSSGTDTQYFGPGTRLTVL.

The DNA for the CDR3 is TGTGCCAGCAGTGATGCGGGGGCGAGCACAGATACGCAGTATTTT. Amino acid sequence: CASSDAGASTDTQYF. V usage is TRBV2 and J usage is TRBJ2-3, with D perhaps matching TRBD2 (7 bases). Germline-derived CDR1 and CDR2 are SNHLY and FYNNEI. This CDR3 is built from 15 residues. The V and J ends lost 3 bases and 0 bases respectively, with 10 bases between them.